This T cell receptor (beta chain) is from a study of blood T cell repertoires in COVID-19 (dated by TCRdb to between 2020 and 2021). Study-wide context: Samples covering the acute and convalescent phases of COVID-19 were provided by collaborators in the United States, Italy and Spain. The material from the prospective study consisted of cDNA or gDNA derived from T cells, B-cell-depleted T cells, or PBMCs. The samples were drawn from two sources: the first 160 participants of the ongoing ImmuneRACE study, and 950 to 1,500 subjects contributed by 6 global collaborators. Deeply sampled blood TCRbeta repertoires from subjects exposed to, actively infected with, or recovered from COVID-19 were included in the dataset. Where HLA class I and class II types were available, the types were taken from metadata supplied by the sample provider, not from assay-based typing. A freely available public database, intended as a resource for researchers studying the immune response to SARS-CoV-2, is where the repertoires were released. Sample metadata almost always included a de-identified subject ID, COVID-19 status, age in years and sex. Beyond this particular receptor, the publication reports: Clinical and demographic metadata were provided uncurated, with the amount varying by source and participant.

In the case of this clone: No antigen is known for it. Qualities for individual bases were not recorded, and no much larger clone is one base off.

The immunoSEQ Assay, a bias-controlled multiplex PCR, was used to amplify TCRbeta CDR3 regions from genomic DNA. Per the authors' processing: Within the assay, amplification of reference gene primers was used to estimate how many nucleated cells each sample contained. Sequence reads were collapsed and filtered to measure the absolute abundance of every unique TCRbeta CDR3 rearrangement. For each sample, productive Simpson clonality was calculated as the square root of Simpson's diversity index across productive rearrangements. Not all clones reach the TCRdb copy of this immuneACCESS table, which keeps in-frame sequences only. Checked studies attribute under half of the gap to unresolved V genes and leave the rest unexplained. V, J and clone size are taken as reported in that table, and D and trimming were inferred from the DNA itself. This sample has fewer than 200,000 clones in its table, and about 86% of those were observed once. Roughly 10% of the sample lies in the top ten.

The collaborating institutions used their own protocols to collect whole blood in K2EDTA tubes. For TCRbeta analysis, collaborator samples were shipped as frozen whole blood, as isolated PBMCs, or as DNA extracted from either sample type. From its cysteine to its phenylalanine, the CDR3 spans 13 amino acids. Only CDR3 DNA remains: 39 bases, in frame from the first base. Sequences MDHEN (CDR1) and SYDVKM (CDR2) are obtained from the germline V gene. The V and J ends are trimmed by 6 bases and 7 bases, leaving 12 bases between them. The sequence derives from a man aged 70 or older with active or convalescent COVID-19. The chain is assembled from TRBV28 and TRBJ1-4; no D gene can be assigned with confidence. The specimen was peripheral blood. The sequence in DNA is TGTGCCAGCAGGTCCGCCGGGTTTGAAAAACTGTTTTTT. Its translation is CASRSAGFEKLFF.